These 17 T cell receptor beta chains came from one sample sequenced in a study of T cells in localized non-small cell lung cancer. Data came from immunoSEQ multiplex PCR; TCRdb stores just in-frame clones and leaves some out. The sample lists 90,000 to 95,000 clones, 87% occurring once. This specimen consisted of peripheral blood, obtained before any cancer treatment. The receptors originated from a man aged 35 to 70 with stage I squamous cell lung carcinoma.

The chain employs TRBV5-4 and TRBJ2-5; D remains ambiguous. V lost 7 bases, J lost 4 bases, and 11 bases lay in between. The germline V gene encodes CDR1 SGHNT and CDR2 YYREEE (reference sequence). The CDR3 is 12 amino acids. CDR3 nucleotide sequence: TGTGCCAGCGCCGATGTGGGAGAGACCCAGTACTTC. Amino acids: CASADVGETQYF. Supplemented by reference TRBV5-4 and TRBJ2-5, the full variable domain reads ETGVTQSPTHLIKTRGQQVTLRCSSQSGHNTVSWYQQALGQGPQFIFQYYREEENGRGNFPPRFSGLQFPNYSSELNVNALELDDSALYLCASADVGETQYFGPGTRLLVL.

CDR3 nucleotide sequence: TGTGCCAGCAGTGATCTACAGAACACAGATACGCAGTATTTT. Its translation is CASSDLQNTDTQYF. This chain links TRBV6-1 with TRBJ2-3; D uncertain. V was pared by 3 bases and J by 2 bases, with 9 bases between. Germline values: CDR1 MNHNS, CDR2 SASEGT. The CDR3 loop spans 14 amino acids.

This clone occurred many times. This rearrangement joins TRBV15 to TRBJ1-6; the D gene is possibly TRBD1 (5 bases). The V end lost 0 bases, the J end lost 9 bases, and 9 bases lay between the germline ends. The CDR3 sequence is 14 residues long. Per germline, CDR1 LNHNV and CDR2 YYDKDF (reference sequence). In DNA form, the CDR3 reads TGTGCCACCAGCAGAGAGACAGCCCGTTCACCCCTCCACTTT. Protein sequence: CATSRETARSPLHF.

The chain recombines TRBV5-5 with TRBJ2-1; D remains unclear. The CDR3 extends over 16 amino acids. The germline gives CDR1 SGHKS, CDR2 YYEKEE (reference sequence). Trimming stripped 6 bases from V and 6 bases from J, with 22 bases between. As DNA, the CDR3 is TGTGCCAGCACCCTGTCTGATCGTCTTGGGTCCAATGAGCAGTTCTTC. Amino acids: CASTLSDRLGSNEQFF.

This chain uses TRBV7-5 with TRBJ1-6; the table's D call of TRBD1 was not tested on the DNA. TRBV7-5 is termed a pseudogene. The CDR3 runs to 21 residues. In nucleotides, the CDR3 is TGTGTCAGAAGCTTAGCGAACGGGGCGGGACAGGGGGCCGGATATAATTCACCCCTCCACTTT. Its translation is CVRSLANGAGQGAGYNSPLHF.

This rearrangement joins TRBV29-1 to TRBJ1-2; D remains unclear. The CDR3 covers 15 residues. Germline loops: CDR1 SQVTM, CDR2 ANQGSEA. With 6 bases removed from V and 1 base from J, the gap between germline ends came to 18 bases. CDR3 in DNA: TGCAGCGTCCCCGGGCCGGGCTCCAGTAACTATGGCTACACCTTC. Encoded protein: CSVPGPGSSNYGYTF.

This clone was seen only a few times. This chain uses TRBV27 with TRBJ2-7; D could derive from TRBD1 or TRBD2 (6 bases each). CDR1 MNHEY and CDR2 SMNVEV come from the germline V gene (reference sequence). CDR3 length equals 13 residues. Trimming removed 8 bases at V and 5 bases at J, with 16 bases between. The CDR3 loop reads CASRPGAGNEQYF. The CDR3 coding sequence is TGTGCCAGCCGTCCGGGGGCAGGGAACGAGCAGTACTTC.

The chain couples TRBV2 to TRBJ2-3, with D unclear. The CDR3 has 14 residues. V dropped 2 bases and J dropped 11 bases, with 17 bases sitting between them. Looked up from germline, CDR1 is SNHLY and CDR2 is FYNNEI. The CDR3: CASSETGPPRVQYF. In DNA form, the CDR3 reads TGTGCCAGCAGTGAAACCGGACCTCCACGGGTGCAGTATTTT.

The J gene is TRBJ1-2, the V gene TRBV19, with 8 bases lining up with TRBD1. V trimming: 6 bases; J trimming: 10 bases; junction bases outside the gene matches: 10. Germline CDR1 LNHDA, CDR2 SQIVND (reference sequence). This CDR3 is 13 amino acids long. CDR3 in DNA: TGTGCCAGTAGCCTCCGGGACAGGTCGGACTACACCTTC. It codes for CASSLRDRSDYTF. Full variable domain (missing parts from reference TRBV19 and TRBJ1-2): DGGITQSPKYLFRKEGQNVTLSCEQNLNHDAMYWYRQDPGQGLRLIYYSQIVNDFQKGDIAEGYSVSREKKESFPLTVTSAQKNPTAFYLCASSLRDRSDYTFGSGTRLTVV.

This clone has a single count. V usage is TRBV7-9 and J usage is TRBJ2-1, with D tentatively TRBD2 (6 bases). CDR3 length: 15 amino acids. The germline V and J ends were trimmed by 5 bases and 7 bases, with 18 bases remaining between them. In germline, CDR1 is SEHNR, CDR2 FQNEAQ (reference sequence). The CDR3 DNA sequence: TGTGCCAGCAGCACCTCAGGGACTCGGGCAAATGAGCAGTTCTTC. This gives the protein CASSTSGTRANEQFF.

V and J are TRBV23-1 and TRBJ2-7; D ambiguous. TRBV23-1 is an ORF, and what it does is uncertain. Trimming cost V 4 bases and J 1 base, with 11 bases left between them. The length of the CDR3 is 14 residues. The CDR3, as DNA: TGCGCCAGCAGTCGATCTCAAGAGTCCTACGAGCAGTACTTC. This sequence encodes CASSRSQESYEQYF.

The rearrangement joins TRBV5-1 to TRBJ2-5; no definite D call. Trimming removed 0 bases from V and 0 bases from J, with 6 bases in between. CDR1 is SGHRS and CDR2 is YFSETQ in the germline V gene. The CDR3 has 14 amino acids. CDR3 amino acids: CASSLAANQETQYF. The CDR3 DNA reads TGCGCCAGCAGCTTGGCCGCCAACCAAGAGACCCAGTACTTC.

V gene TRBV9 combines with J gene TRBJ1-5, with no clear D. Germline-derived CDR1 and CDR2 are SGDLS and YYNGEE. This CDR3 is built from 15 residues. Trimming left V 0 bases short and J 0 bases short, with 7 bases between. CDR3 DNA sequence: TGTGCCAGCAGCGTAGCCCCGGATAGCAATCAGCCCCAGCATTTT. It yields the protein CASSVAPDSNQPQHF.

The chain joins TRBV2 to TRBJ2-3; 7 bases agree with TRBD1. The trim removed 5 bases at V and 3 bases at J, leaving 8 bases unmatched. CDR1 and CDR2 (germline): SNHLY, FYNNEI. CDR3 size: 15 residues. Here the CDR3 DNA reads TGTGCCAGCAGTCCTATCGACAGGGTGACAGATACGCAGTATTTT. Encoded protein: CASSPIDRVTDTQYF.

The rearrangement joins TRBV6-4 to TRBJ2-1; the D gene is possibly TRBD2 (6 bases). CDR1 is MRHNA and CDR2 is SNTAGT in the germline V gene. This CDR3 contains 15 residues. V lost 6 bases, J lost 0 bases, and 12 bases lay in between. CDR3 region: CASSPASASYNEQFF. In DNA form, the CDR3 reads TGTGCCAGCAGCCCAGCTAGCGCCTCCTACAATGAGCAGTTCTTC.

The chain links TRBV6-1 to TRBJ2-7; D ambiguous. Germline CDR1 and CDR2: MNHNS and SASEGT. The germline V and J ends were trimmed by 8 bases and 5 bases, with 10 bases remaining between them. The CDR3 is 11 residues long. The CDR3 region is CASSEAHEQYF. The CDR3 nucleotides are TGTGCCAGCTCAGAAGCCCACGAGCAGTACTTC.

The CDR3, as DNA: TGCGCCAGCAGCTCAGGAGGACTAGCGGGGGCAACGGGGGAGACCCAGTACTTC. It codes for CASSSGGLAGATGETQYF. J is TRBJ2-5 and V is TRBV5-1; 13 bases fit TRBD2. After removal of 3 bases from V and 5 bases from J, the junction contained 13 bases not matched to a gene. The CDR3 runs 18 residues. Germline V lookup: CDR1 SGHRS, CDR2 YFSETQ.